By its share, the clone carrying this T cell receptor (beta chain) is medium-sized (0.01 to 0.1%). The patients had localized lung adenocarcinoma, a non-small cell subtype. TCRdb passed the PCR reads through MiXCR, listing each CDR3 protein once. The sample shows over 10,000 distinct CDR3 sequences, under 75% of them seen only once. The germline V gene has CDR1 MGHRA and CDR2 YSYEKL. V lost 5 bases, J lost 5 bases, and 16 bases lay in between. The CDR3 is made up of 15 amino acids. This sample is drawn from a study of CD4 and CD8 cells across lung adenocarcinoma regions. This TCR derives from a female donor with lung adenocarcinoma. The CD4 and CD8 labels of this study may be unreliable. Sequencing used CD8+ T cells from the margin of a lung tumor. This chain connects TRBV4-1 to TRBJ2-1; D is possibly TRBD2 (6 bases). This CDR3 reads CASSYRDFENNEQFF. In nucleotides, the CDR3 is TGCGCCAGCAGCTACCGGGACTTCGAGAACAATGAGCAGTTCTTC.